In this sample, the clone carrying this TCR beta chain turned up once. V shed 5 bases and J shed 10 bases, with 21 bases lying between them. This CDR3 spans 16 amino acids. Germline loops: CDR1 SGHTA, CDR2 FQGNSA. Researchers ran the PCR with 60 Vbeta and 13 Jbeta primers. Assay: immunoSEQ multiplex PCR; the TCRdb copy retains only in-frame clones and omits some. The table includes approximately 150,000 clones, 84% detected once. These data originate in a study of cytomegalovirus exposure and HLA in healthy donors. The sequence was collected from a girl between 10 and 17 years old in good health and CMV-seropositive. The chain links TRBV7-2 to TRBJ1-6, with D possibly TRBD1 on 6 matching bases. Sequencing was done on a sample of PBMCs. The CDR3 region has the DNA TGTGCCAGCAGCGTAAACTCGAGGGGGACCGGGTCACCCCTCCACTTT. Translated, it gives CASSVNSRGTGSPLHF.